The present T cell receptor (beta chain) was sequenced within a study of blood T cell repertoires in COVID-19. Looked up from germline, CDR1 is SGHTA and CDR2 is FQGNSA. The CDR3 extends over 14 amino acids. Trimming took 4 bases from V and 7 from J; bases not matched to a gene: 4. Assay: immunoSEQ multiplex PCR; the TCRdb copy retains only in-frame clones and omits some. This sample has over 130,000 clones, with approximately 89% found just once. Sequenced material: peripheral blood. The TCR comes from a human donor in a cohort sampled during active COVID-19. This chain connects TRBV7-2 to TRBJ1-5; TRBD1 agrees at 10 bases. The CDR3 protein is CASSSGQGKQPQHF. The CDR3 region has the DNA TGTGCCAGCAGCTCGGGACAGGGGAAACAGCCCCAGCATTTT.